The 19 T cell receptor beta chains in this list originate from one sample, sequenced in a study of T-cell reconstitution after alpha-beta-depleted transplantation in children. Preparation of the TCRbeta library used unique molecular identifiers. TCRdb re-derived calls from the PCR reads in MiXCR, one entry per CDR3 protein. The sample contains 490,000 or so distinct CDR3 sequences, around an eighth of which appear only once. Material: PBMCs from the stem cell graft donor, obtained from the stem cell graft. The receptors come from a human donor who donated a stem cell graft to a child with combined immunodeficiency.

This clonotype was recorded at least ten times. The chain is built from TRBV12-3 or TRBV12-4 and TRBJ2-2; a weak D match, TRBD2 (5 bases). CDR3 length: 15 amino acids. V lost 7 bases to trimming and J lost 2 bases, with 14 bases between them. The CDR3 sequence: CASIPGGFNTGELFF. The DNA for the CDR3 is TGTGCCAGCATTCCTGGCGGGTTCAACACCGGGGAGCTGTTTTTT.

The chain links TRBV20-1 to TRBJ1-2, with D maybe TRBD1 (6 bases). CDR3 size: 13 residues. Germline-derived CDR1 and CDR2 are DFQATT and SNEGSKA (reference sequence). V was clipped by 1 base and J by 6 bases, with 12 bases between them. DNA of the CDR3: TGCAGTGCTAGAGGGCAGGGGCTAGATGGCTACACCTTC. Translating it yields CSARGQGLDGYTF.

This clonotype has at least ten counts. V and J are TRBV10-3 and TRBJ2-7; 7 bases match TRBD1. This CDR3 contains 12 residues. CDR1 and CDR2 from the germline V gene are ENHRY and SYGVKD. V lost 3 bases to trimming and J lost 6 bases; unmatched junction nucleotides: 2. The CDR3 region has the DNA TGTGCCATCAGTGATAGGACAGGCGAGCAGTACTTC. It is translated as CAISDRTGEQYF.

This chain uses TRBV12-3 or TRBV12-4 with TRBJ2-7, with TRBD1 identical over 10 bases. CDR3 length: 13 amino acids. V trimming: 11 bases; J trimming: 4 bases; junction bases outside the gene matches: 8. The CDR3 spells CASSGTGVYEQYF. The CDR3, as DNA: TGTGCCTCCAGCGGGACAGGGGTTTACGAGCAGTACTTC.

The chain combines TRBV20-1 with TRBJ1-1; unclear D gene. Germline assignment: CDR1 DFQATT and CDR2 SNEGSKA (reference sequence). V shed 0 bases and J shed 4 bases, with 18 bases lying between them. The CDR3 is 16 amino acids. The CDR3 spells CSARDPLTRLSTEAFF. In DNA, the CDR3 is TGCAGTGCTAGAGATCCCCTAACCCGCCTGAGCACTGAAGCTTTCTTT.

This clonotype was observed a handful of times. This chain connects TRBV12-3 or TRBV12-4 to TRBJ1-1; D unclear. This CDR3 spans 14 amino acids. V dropped 1 base and J dropped 1 base, with 7 bases sitting between them. CDR3 region: CASSLERQNTEAFF. The CDR3 region has the DNA TGTGCCAGCAGTTTAGAGCGACAGAACACTGAAGCTTTCTTT.

This clonotype occurred a few times. The chain employs TRBV30 and TRBJ2-3, with D possibly matching TRBD2 (5 bases). CDR3 length: 19 amino acids. V was cut by 0 bases and J by 0 bases, with 22 bases left in between. In germline, CDR1 is GTSNPN, CDR2 SVGIG (reference sequence). In DNA form, the CDR3 reads TGTGCCTGGAGTGTACACGGGGATGAGCGAACGACTAGCACAGATACGCAGTATTTT. Translation: CAWSVHGDERTTSTDTQYF.

The rearrangement joins TRBV7-8 to TRBJ1-6, with D possibly TRBD1 on 6 matching bases. Germline CDR1 and CDR2: SGHVS and FQNEAQ. CDR3 length equals 15 residues. Trimming took 4 bases from V and 7 from J, leaving 14 bases between them. CDR3 DNA: TGTGCCAGCAGCTCGACAGGAAAAATCAATTCACCCCTCCACTTT. Residues: CASSSTGKINSPLHF.

This clonotype was seen a handful of times. The V gene is TRBV10-3, the J gene TRBJ1-3, with D tentatively TRBD1 (6 bases). CDR1 ENHRY and CDR2 SYGVKD come from the germline V gene. The CDR3 runs to 14 residues. Trimming cost V 5 bases and J 2 bases, with 10 bases left between them. Here the CDR3 DNA reads TGTGCCATCAGTAGGACAGATACTGGAAACACCATATATTTT. Translating gives CAISRTDTGNTIYF.

The chain carries TRBV19 and TRBJ2-4; TRBD1 or TRBD2 may be the D gene (5 bases each). The germline CDR1 and CDR2 sequences are LNHDA and SQIVND (reference sequence). V lost 1 base and J 6 bases, leaving 16 bases between the germline ends. CDR3 length equals 16 residues. CDR3 region: CASSIGGTVLTNIQYF. The CDR3 DNA sequence: TGTGCCAGTAGTATAGGTGGGACGGTCCTTACAAACATTCAGTACTTC. Variable domain in full (rest from reference TRBV19 and TRBJ2-4): DGGITQSPKYLFRKEGQNVTLSCEQNLNHDAMYWYRQDPGQGLRLIYYSQIVNDFQKGDIAEGYSVSREKKESFPLTVTSAQKNPTAFYLCASSIGGTVLTNIQYFGAGTRLSVL.

This clonotype occurred many times. This chain uses TRBV12-3 or TRBV12-4 with TRBJ2-5; D is undetermined. Trimming stripped 1 base from V and 3 bases from J, with 15 bases between. This CDR3 comprises 16 residues. This CDR3 reads CASSLVDFSGEETQYF. Here the CDR3 DNA reads TGTGCCAGCAGTTTAGTAGACTTTTCGGGTGAAGAGACCCAGTACTTC.

This clonotype was counted between two and nine times. This rearrangement joins TRBV3-1 to TRBJ2-5; 9 nucleotides agree with TRBD2. J lost 4 bases, V lost 8 bases, and 5 bases had no gene match. The CDR3 has 13 residues. Germline V gene sequence: CDR1 LGHDT, CDR2 YNNKEL (reference sequence). CDR3 region: CASLLAGLETQYF. CDR3 DNA: TGTGCCAGCCTTCTAGCGGGGCTAGAGACCCAGTACTTC.

This clonotype was seen at least ten times. The V gene is TRBV7-9, the J gene TRBJ2-1, with 8 bases matching TRBD1. The J segment lost 9 bases and the V segment lost 1 base, leaving 2 bases of the junction unmatched. The germline V gene encodes CDR1 SEHNR and CDR2 FQNEAQ (reference sequence). The CDR3 extends over 13 amino acids. CDR3 sequence: CASSLDRGSEQFF. DNA of the CDR3: TGTGCCAGCAGCTTAGACAGGGGGTCTGAGCAGTTCTTC. Full variable domain (remainder filled in from reference TRBV7-9 and TRBJ2-1): DTGVSQNPRHKITKRGQNVTFRCDPISEHNRLYWYRQTLGQGPEFLTYFQNEAQLEKSRLLSDRFSAERPKGSFSTLEIQRTEQGDSAMYLCASSLDRGSEQFFGPGTRLTVL.

J is TRBJ2-2 and V is TRBV20-1; TRBD2 matches at 8 bases. Germline V gene lookup returns CDR1 DFQATT and CDR2 SNEGSKA (reference sequence). The CDR3 is 13 residues long. V gave up 7 bases and J gave up 5 bases; unmatched junction bases: 6. The CDR3 here is CSVSGRDTGELFF. The CDR3 nucleotides are TGCAGTGTGAGCGGGAGAGATACCGGGGAGCTGTTTTTT.

This clonotype was observed a handful of times. The CDR3: CASSYSILGGAGELFF. The DNA for the CDR3 is TGTGCCAGCAGTTACTCGATCTTAGGAGGGGCCGGGGAGCTGTTTTTT. The rearrangement joins TRBV6-5 to TRBJ2-2, with D tentatively TRBD2 (6 bases). The germline gives CDR1 MNHEY, CDR2 SVGAGI. The CDR3 runs 16 residues. V dropped 0 bases and J dropped 6 bases, with 14 bases sitting between them.

This clonotype was recorded many times. The chain carries TRBV11-1 and TRBJ2-1, with D perhaps matching TRBD1 (5 bases). This CDR3 contains 12 residues. Trimming shortened V by 3 bases and J by 6 bases, and 6 bases separated the two germline ends. CDR1 and CDR2 (germline): SGHAT, FQDESV (reference sequence). Written as DNA, the CDR3 is TGTGCCAGCAGCTTTCAGGGCAATGAGCAGTTCTTC. It specifies CASSFQGNEQFF.

This sequence joins TRBV9 and TRBJ2-3, with a tentative D call TRBD2 (6 bases). The V gene's germline CDR1 is SGDLS and CDR2 YYNGEE. This CDR3 has 15 amino acids. The V gene lost 6 bases and the J gene lost 6 bases, with 20 bases spanning the gap. The CDR3 loop is CASTLGGTAADTQYF. The CDR3 DNA sequence: TGTGCCAGCACCCTTGGAGGGACCGCGGCGGATACGCAGTATTTT. Full variable domain (missing parts from reference TRBV9 and TRBJ2-3): DSGVTQTPKHLITATGQRVTLRCSPRSGDLSVYWYQQSLDQGLQFLIQYYNGEERAKGNILERFSAQQFPDLHSELNLSSLELGDSALYFCASTLGGTAADTQYFGPGTRLTVL.

This clonotype was recorded many times. The J gene is TRBJ1-4, the V gene TRBV5-6; TRBD1 might be the D (5 bases). The CDR3 extends over 13 amino acids. CDR1 SGHDT and CDR2 YYEEEE come from the germline V gene. V was trimmed by 4 bases and J by 10 bases, leaving 14 bases between them. The CDR3 region has the DNA TGTGCCAGCAGCGACGGGACTGCGGGAAAACTGTTTTTT. This sequence encodes CASSDGTAGKLFF.

The chain joins TRBV28 to TRBJ1-4; maybe TRBD1 (5 bases). Trimming took 6 bases from V and 10 from J, leaving 15 bases between them. This CDR3 is built from 13 residues. Germline V gene lookup returns CDR1 MDHEN and CDR2 SYDVKM. The DNA of the CDR3 is TGTGCCAGCAGCGGAAAAGGGGACGGAAAACTGTTTTTT. This gives the protein CASSGKGDGKLFF.